This passage covers 14 T cell receptor beta chains from one sample sequenced in a study of T cells in Graves' hyperthyroidism and ophthalmopathy (dated by TCRdb to the late 2010s). The method was multiplex PCR. Data came from an Illumina HiSeq 2000. Amplification of TCR beta CDR3 regions was carried out from RNA transcripts. The TCR CDR3 was subjected to a first round of RT-PCR using the HTBI primer set and the Qiagen OneStep RT-PCR kit. The public reads were quality trimmed at Q25 with fastp and then assembled into clones with MiXCR by TCRdb, keeping productive beta chains. Merged by CDR3 protein, the rows form single entries marked with the most common genes and DNA. The sample data list hundreds of thousands of distinct CDR3 sequences, and around 38% of these were observed just once. Approximately 10% of the sample lies in the top ten. The sequenced sample was blood. The receptors shown here come from a young man with Graves' hyperthyroidism.

The chain employs TRBV29-1 and TRBJ2-2, with D possibly TRBD2 on 6 matching bases. V was cut by 6 bases and J by 1 base, with 12 bases left in between. Germline CDR1 SQVTM, CDR2 ANQGSEA. This CDR3 is 14 amino acids long. The CDR3 sequence is CSVAGTVNTGELFF. CDR3 bases: TGCAGCGTGGCCGGGACTGTGAACACCGGGGAGCTGTTTTTT.

In its sample, this clonotype was seen a few times. The chain recombines TRBV7-9 with TRBJ1-2; D unresolved. Trimming shortened V by 8 bases and J by 1 base, and 17 bases separated the two germline ends. Germline CDR1 and CDR2: SEHNR and FQNEAQ (reference sequence). CDR3 length: 15 amino acids. In DNA, the CDR3 is TGTGCCAGCGCCTCATCGTTGCGAATTAACTATGGCTACACCTTC. It specifies CASASSLRINYGYTF.

This clonotype appeared many times. This chain uses TRBV7-8 with TRBJ2-7; 8 positions agree with TRBD1. Germline V gives CDR1 SGHVS, CDR2 FQNEAQ. V was pared by 5 bases and J by 4 bases, with 7 bases of the junction left unmatched. The CDR3 contains 14 residues. The CDR3, as DNA: TGTGCCAGCAGCCTCAGGGGGCGGACGTACGAGCAGTACTTC. Protein sequence: CASSLRGRTYEQYF.

Notes on this clonotype: It may be a read error: a sequence one base away is much more abundant. This chain links TRBV2 with TRBJ1-1; perhaps TRBD1 as D (5 bases). CDR1 is SNHLY and CDR2 is FYNNEI in the germline V gene. There are 15 residues in the CDR3. V lost 6 bases to trimming and J lost 5 bases, with 19 bases between them. The CDR3: CASRGGVRVRTEAFF. DNA of the CDR3: TGTGCCAGCAGGGGTGGAGTCAGGGTACGAACTGAAGCTTTCTTT.

This clonotype was recorded a few times. This rearrangement joins TRBV29-1 to TRBJ1-2; D is uncertain. The CDR3 has 12 residues. The V end was cut by 7 bases, the J end by 4 bases, with 13 bases between. CDR1 is SQVTM, CDR2 ANQGSEA, per germline. The DNA of the CDR3 is TGCAGCGAGACACCAGAGATCTATGGCTACACCTTC. Its translation is CSETPEIYGYTF.

This clonotype appeared a few times. The genes are TRBV20-1 and TRBJ2-5; possibly TRBD2 for D (6 bases). The CDR3 is made up of 14 amino acids. Germline-derived CDR1 and CDR2 are DFQATT and SNEGSKA (reference sequence). Trimming left V 6 bases short and J 5 bases short, with 19 bases between. The CDR3 coding sequence is TGCAGTGCGGGGCGGTCCCCCCGGGGGGAGACCCAGTACTTC. This translates into CSAGRSPRGETQYF.

V is TRBV7-9 and J is TRBJ2-7, with D possibly TRBD1 on 5 matching bases. Per the germline V gene, CDR1 is SEHNR and CDR2 is FQNEAQ (reference sequence). Trimming removed 2 bases from V and 4 bases from J, with 9 bases in between. The CDR3 has 13 residues. The CDR3 DNA follows: TGTGCCAGCAGCTTAAGACAGATGTACGAGCAGTACTTC. Residues: CASSLRQMYEQYF. Drawing the rest from reference TRBV7-9 and TRBJ2-7, the complete variable domain is DTGVSQNPRHKITKRGQNVTFRCDPISEHNRLYWYRQTLGQGPEFLTYFQNEAQLEKSRLLSDRFSAERPKGSFSTLEIQRTEQGDSAMYLCASSLRQMYEQYFGPGTRLTVT.

This clonotype occurred once. This rearrangement joins TRBV20-1 to TRBJ1-5; D gene ambiguous. The CDR3 runs 14 residues. Trimming took 3 bases from V and 3 from J, leaving 12 bases between them. Germline V gene data show CDR1 as DFQATT and CDR2 as SNEGSKA (reference sequence). CDR3 protein: CSARWGAANQPQHF. Here the CDR3 DNA reads TGCAGTGCTAGGTGGGGAGCAGCCAATCAGCCCCAGCATTTT.

This clonotype was counted ten times or more. This chain connects TRBV29-1 to TRBJ2-7; 9 bases are a match to TRBD2. Germline loops: CDR1 SQVTM, CDR2 ANQGSEA. The V gene end was trimmed by 4 bases and the J gene end by 2 bases; junction bases not matched to a gene: 6. This CDR3 has 14 residues. CDR3 sequence (DNA): TGCAGCGTTGTTGGTAGCGGGGGACCCTACGAGCAGTACTTC. It is translated as CSVVGSGGPYEQYF.

As concerns this clonotype: Being one base from a much bigger clone, this may be a read error. The gene calls are TRBV25-1 and TRBJ1-1; D may be TRBD1 (6 bases). CDR3 length: 15 residues. Germline-derived CDR1 and CDR2 are MGHDK and SYGVNS. This CDR3 reads CASGELIPRGTEAFF. The CDR3, as DNA: TGTGCCAGCGGTGAATTGATTCCCAGGGGCACTGAAGCTTTCTTT. Full variable domain (rest looked up from reference TRBV25-1 and TRBJ1-1): EADIYQTPRYLVIGTGKKITLECSQTMGHDKMYWYQQDPGMELHLIHYSYGVNSTEKGDLSSESTVSRIRTEHFPLTLESARPSHTSQYLCASGELIPRGTEAFFGQGTRLTVV.

The chain employs TRBV11-2 and TRBJ2-7; D might be TRBD1 (5 bases). Germline loops: CDR1 SGHAT, CDR2 FQNNGV. The CDR3 is made up of 14 amino acids. With 5 bases removed from V and 3 bases from J, the gap between germline ends came to 14 bases. The DNA for the CDR3 is TGTGCCAGCAGCCTAGGCGCTACAGGCTACGAGCAGTACTTC. It codes for CASSLGATGYEQYF.

The rearrangement uses TRBV5-8 and TRBJ2-5; TRBD2 agrees at 10 bases. The CDR3 is 11 residues long. The junction had 4 bases not matched to a gene; V was cut back by 3 bases and J by 14 bases. Per germline, CDR1 SGHTS and CDR2 YDEGEE. CDR3 DNA sequence: TGTGCCAGCAGCTCCTCTAGCGGGAGATACTTC. As protein: CASSSSSGRYF.

Regarding this clonotype: This could be a read error, since a much larger clone is one nucleotide away. V and J are TRBV15 and TRBJ2-7, with 7 bases aligning to TRBD1. There are 14 residues in the CDR3. V lost 4 bases to trimming and J lost 3 bases; unmatched junction nucleotides: 6. Germline CDR1 reads LNHNV; CDR2 reads YYDKDF (reference sequence). The CDR3 sequence: CATSMGQRNYEQYF. The DNA for the CDR3 is TGTGCCACCAGCATGGGACAGCGTAACTACGAGCAGTACTTC.

In this sample, this clonotype turned up a few times. This chain uses TRBV6-1 with TRBJ1-6, with TRBD1 as a possible D gene (5 bases). The V and J ends lost 7 bases and 10 bases respectively, with 17 bases between them. The CDR3 consists of 14 residues. Germline CDR1 MNHNS, CDR2 SASEGT. The CDR3 coding sequence is TGTGCCAGCATCAGCAGGGAGTTGGAATCACCCCTCCACTTT. Amino acids: CASISRELESPLHF.